This TCR beta chain is from a study of T cell changes during pregnancy in multiple sclerosis. V was shortened by 5 bases and J by 2 bases, with 17 bases between the two germline ends. The V gene's germline CDR1 is SGHAT and CDR2 FQNNGV. The CDR3 loop spans 16 amino acids. Sequencing used immunoSEQ multiplex PCR; TCRdb keeps in-frame clones, though not all of them. This sample carries about 68,000 clones, roughly nine tenths of them seen once, and the ten largest clones take 0.86%. The J gene is TRBJ2-3, the V gene TRBV11-2; maybe TRBD1 (5 bases). The TCR sequence derives from a female donor with multiple sclerosis, enrolled in a pregnancy study. This specimen was peripheral blood, taken in the second trimester of pregnancy. CDR3 amino acids: CASSTTTVSDTDTQYF. The CDR3 bases are TGTGCCAGCAGCACGACGACAGTGAGTGACACAGATACGCAGTATTTT.